The sample holds one count of the clone carrying this T cell receptor (beta chain). This record comes from a study of T cell responses to AZD1222 COVID-19 vaccine. Sequenced by immunoSEQ multiplex PCR; TCRdb stores in-frame clones only, minus some. Here the sample spans about 150,000 clones, 65% to 90% being singletons. Per the germline V gene, CDR1 is LGHNA and CDR2 is YNFKEQ. CDR3 size: 15 residues. V was shortened by 0 bases and J by 0 bases, with 9 bases between the two germline ends. The V gene is TRBV4-2, the J gene TRBJ2-7; TRBD2 might be the D (5 bases). Sequencing was performed on peripheral blood, taken 28 days after the second dose of the MenACWY control vaccine. This clonotype was obtained from an adult who received the MenACWY meningococcal vaccine as a control. CDR3 coding DNA: TGTGCCAGCAGCCAAGAGGACTTACCCTCCTACGAGCAGTACTTC. It is translated as CASSQEDLPSYEQYF.